The rows below give T cell receptor beta chains drawn from one sample of a study of T cell changes during pregnancy in multiple sclerosis. TCRdb's table, derived via immunoSEQ multiplex PCR, lists solely in-frame clones and lacks some. This sample has about 76,000 clones, with 80% to 95% found just once. The source was peripheral blood, collected in the first trimester of pregnancy. Receptor source: a female donor in good health, enrolled as a control in a pregnancy study. The CDR3 runs from the conserved cysteine through the conserved F or W. A D gene is named only where the DNA matches it firmly. Clone sizes are given selectively: once, few, many, or a class where the clone is expanded.

clone_size j_call d_call v_call cdr3_nt cdr3_aa
. TRBJ2-1 . TRBV4-1 TGCGCCAGCAGCCAAGGAACGGGAGTCTACAATGAGCAGTTCTTC CASSQGTGVYNEQFF
. TRBJ2-4 TRBD1 TRBV6-5 TGTGCCAGCAGCCGGGACAGGGCTAACATTCAGTACTTC CASSRDRANIQYF
. TRBJ1-4 . TRBV5-1 TGCGCCAGCAGCCCGGACAGCATATATGAAAAACTGTTTTTT CASSPDSIYEKLFF
. TRBJ1-4 . TRBV28 TGTGCCAGCATTCAAGGGGTGGCAACTAATGAAAAACTGTTTTTT CASIQGVATNEKLFF
. TRBJ1-2 TRBD1 TRBV6-5 TGTGCCAGCAGTTACCGAACAGGGGGTGGCTACACCTTC CASSYRTGGGYTF
. TRBJ2-6 . TRBV5-4 TGTGCCAGCAGCCCGTTTGGGGCCTTGAGCTCTGGGGCCAACGTCCTGACTTTC CASSPFGALSSGANVLTF
once TRBJ2-7 TRBD1 TRBV28 TGTGCCAGCAGTTCGGCCGGGACAGCGAGCTCCTACGAGCAGTACTTC CASSSAGTASSYEQYF
. TRBJ2-3 . TRBV11-1 TGTGCCAGCAGCTTAGCGGACTATGTTGGGACAGATACGCAGTATTTT CASSLADYVGTDTQYF
. TRBJ1-3 TRBD1 TRBV5-1 TGCGCCAGCAGCTATGAACCGGGACAGGGAACCTCCACCATATATTTT CASSYEPGQGTSTIYF
. TRBJ2-1 . TRBV4-2 TGTGCCAGCAGCCAAACCCGGGGGAATGAGCAGTTCTTC CASSQTRGNEQFF
. TRBJ2-3 . TRBV5-1 TGCGCCAGCGGAGTCCTCGGCACAGATACGCAGTATTTT CASGVLGTDTQYF
. TRBJ2-1 TRBD2 TRBV13 TGTGCCAGCACCCACGGGGGGGAAATAGTCCATGAGCAGTTCTTC CASTHGGEIVHEQFF
. TRBJ2-7 . TRBV2 TGTGCCAGCAGCAGCGCCGGCTACGAGCAGTACTTC CASSSAGYEQYF
. TRBJ2-2 TRBD1 TRBV4-2 TGTGCCAGCAGCCGGGGACAGGGGGTGGAGTACACCGGGGAGCTGTTTTTT CASSRGQGVEYTGELFF
. TRBJ1-2 . TRBV9 TGTGCCAGCAGCGTTGGGGGAGGAGGGATCTATGGCTACACCTTC CASSVGGGGIYGYTF
. TRBJ2-1 TRBD2 TRBV6-6 TGTGCCAGCAGAAACGGACTAGCGGGATGGGAGCAGTTCTTC CASRNGLAGWEQFF
. TRBJ2-2 . TRBV4-2 TGTGCAGCCCGGGTGGGCGCAGGGACCGGGGAGCTGTTTTTT CAARVGAGTGELFF
. TRBJ2-7 . TRBV4-1 TGCGCCAGCAGCCAAGTGAGCCCCCCCGAGCAGTACTTC CASSQVSPPEQYF
. TRBJ2-5 TRBD1 TRBV28 TGTGCCAGCAGTCCGTCCCGACAGGGTCGCGGAGAGACCCAGTACTTC CASSPSRQGRGETQYF
. TRBJ2-7 . TRBV10-3 TGTGCCATCAGTGAGAGCCCCTACTACGAGCAGTACTTC CAISESPYYEQYF
. TRBJ1-4 . TRBV6-5 TGTGCCAGCAGTTACCTGGGGCACACTAATGAAAAACTGTTTTTT CASSYLGHTNEKLFF
. TRBJ1-2 . TRBV12-2 TGTGCAAGTCGCTTAGATAGGAGACCAGTCAACTATGGCTACACCTTC CASRLDRRPVNYGYTF
. TRBJ1-2 TRBD1 TRBV27 TGTGCCAGCAGTTCCATAGGACAGGCTACTAACTATGGCTACACCTTC CASSSIGQATNYGYTF
. TRBJ2-7 TRBD1 TRBV27 TGTGCCAGCAGTTCCGACAGGGGGGCTAAGGGGTACTTC CASSSDRGAKGYF
. TRBJ2-7 TRBD1 TRBV5-1 TGCGCCAGCAGCACGAATAGGGGGCTCGACGAGCAGTACTTC CASSTNRGLDEQYF
once TRBJ2-5 . TRBV5-1 TGCGCCAGCAGCTCCTCGTACCAAGAGACCCAGTACTTC CASSSSYQETQYF
. TRBJ2-7 . TRBV27 TGTGCCAGCAGTGCTAGACGAGGGCGGGGAAACTACGAGCAGTACTTC CASSARRGRGNYEQYF
. TRBJ1-5 TRBD1 TRBV7-2 TGTGCCAGCAGCTCAGGGACAGGGTGGTCTCAGCCCCAGCATTTT CASSSGTGWSQPQHF
. TRBJ2-7 . TRBV6-5 TGTGCCAGCAGGGAGACCTACGAGCAGTACTTC CASRETYEQYF
. TRBJ1-5 TRBD1 TRBV27 TGTGCCAGCAGTTTATACGCGCGACAGGGGGCTAGCAATCAGCCCCAGCATTTT CASSLYARQGASNQPQHF
. TRBJ2-1 TRBD2 TRBV19 TGTGCCAGTAGTATAAGCGGTAGCGGGAGTGGGAATGAGCAGTTCTTC CASSISGSGSGNEQFF
once TRBJ2-1 TRBD2 TRBV2 TGTGCCAGCAGCTCCGGTCTAGCGGGATATGAGCAGTTCTTC CASSSGLAGYEQFF
. TRBJ1-1 . TRBV5-1 TGCGCCAGCAGCTTGGGGAGAGGTCGGGTAACACTCGAAGCTTTCTTT CASSLGRGRVTLEAFF